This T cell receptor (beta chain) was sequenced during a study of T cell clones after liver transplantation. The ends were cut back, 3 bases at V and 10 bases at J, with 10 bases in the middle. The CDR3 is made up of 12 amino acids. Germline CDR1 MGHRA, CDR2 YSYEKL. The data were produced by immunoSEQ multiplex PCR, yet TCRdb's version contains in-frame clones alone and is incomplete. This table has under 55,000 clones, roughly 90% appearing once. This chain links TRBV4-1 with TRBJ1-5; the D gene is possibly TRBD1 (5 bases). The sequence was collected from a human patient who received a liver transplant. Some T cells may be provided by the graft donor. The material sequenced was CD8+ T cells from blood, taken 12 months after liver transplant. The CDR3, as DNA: TGCGCCAGCAGCCAGGGGACTTCCCCCCAGCATTTT. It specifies CASSQGTSPQHF.